This T cell receptor beta chain was identified in a study of shared clonotypes between healthy human individuals. General study findings and limits: Some clonotypes were shared by all four sorted-subset donors, while others were not shared. The non-shared ones had lower generation probabilities than the shared ones. Rarefaction showed that sequencing of sorted subsets was incomplete (despite large depth).

The assay was immunoSEQ multiplex PCR, and TCRdb's table has in-frame clones only and misses some. Here the sample spans approximately 590,000 clones, just under 97% being singletons. V gave up 4 bases and J gave up 7 bases; unmatched junction bases: 4. Germline V gene data show CDR1 as SEHNR and CDR2 as FQNEAQ (reference sequence). The CDR3 extends over 13 amino acids. Terminally differentiated effector memory CD45RA+ cells were excluded from the naive CD8 cells, which were CD45RO-negative and positively selected for CCR7. As concerns this clone: Its antigen is unknown.

Specimen: naive CD8+ T cells sorted from blood. The chain has TRBV7-9 and TRBJ2-1; TRBD2 agrees at 7 bases. This TCR was sampled from a woman in her twenties or thirties in good health. The CDR3 sequence: CASSSVLANEQFF. CDR3 in DNA: TGTGCCAGCAGCTCAGTACTAGCGAATGAGCAGTTCTTC.